This entry describes one TCR beta chain. No antigen is known for it. The sample is drawn from a study of blood T cells in healthy people across ages. General study results and limits: There was a strong correlation between TCR beta diversity and naive T cell percentage.

With a J-beta primer mix and a sample-barcoded 5' primer, a second PCR ran roughly 6 to 12 cycles. TCRdb fed the 5' RACE reads into MiXCR, producing one record per CDR3 protein. The profile shows around 1,600,000 distinct CDR3 sequences, under 55% of them singletons. The CDR3 sequence is 13 residues long. From germline, CDR1 is SGHTA and CDR2 FQGNSA. Trimming removed 5 bases at V and 6 bases at J, with 13 bases between. A minimum of 7 million PBMCs was isolated per sample. Sequenced sample: blood. This chain joins TRBV7-2 and TRBJ1-1, with D perhaps TRBD1 (5 bases). The TCR sequence derives from a woman between 18 and 30 years old in good health. The CDR3 sequence: CASSVQASAEAFF. As DNA, the CDR3 is TGTGCCAGCAGCGTACAGGCTTCCGCTGAAGCTTTCTTT.